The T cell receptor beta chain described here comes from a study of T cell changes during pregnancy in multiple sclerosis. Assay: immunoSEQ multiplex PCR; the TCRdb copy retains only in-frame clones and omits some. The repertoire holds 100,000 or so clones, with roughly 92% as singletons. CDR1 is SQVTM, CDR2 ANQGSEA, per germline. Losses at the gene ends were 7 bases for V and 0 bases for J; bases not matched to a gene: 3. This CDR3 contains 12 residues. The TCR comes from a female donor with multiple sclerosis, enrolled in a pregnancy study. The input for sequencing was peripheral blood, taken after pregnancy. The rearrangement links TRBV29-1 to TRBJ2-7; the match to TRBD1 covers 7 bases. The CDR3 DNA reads TGCAGCGCCCGGGACAGCTCCTACGAGCAGTACTTC. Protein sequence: CSARDSSYEQYF.